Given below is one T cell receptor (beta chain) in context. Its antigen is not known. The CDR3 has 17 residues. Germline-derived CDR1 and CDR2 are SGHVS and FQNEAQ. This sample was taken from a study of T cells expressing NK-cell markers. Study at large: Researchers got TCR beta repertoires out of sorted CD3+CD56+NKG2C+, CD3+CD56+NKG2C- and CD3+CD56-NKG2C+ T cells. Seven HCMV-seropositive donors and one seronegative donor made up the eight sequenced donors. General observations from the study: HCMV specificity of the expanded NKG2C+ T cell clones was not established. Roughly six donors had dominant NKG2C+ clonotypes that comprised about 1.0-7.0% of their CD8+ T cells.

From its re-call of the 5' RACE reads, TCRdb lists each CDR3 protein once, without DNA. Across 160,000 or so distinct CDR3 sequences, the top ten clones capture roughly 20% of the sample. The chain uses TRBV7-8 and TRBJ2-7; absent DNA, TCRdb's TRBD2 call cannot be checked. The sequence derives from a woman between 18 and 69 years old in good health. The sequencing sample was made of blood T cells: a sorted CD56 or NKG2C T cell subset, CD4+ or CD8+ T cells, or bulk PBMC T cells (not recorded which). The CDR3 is CASSPGTSGGAVYEQYF.